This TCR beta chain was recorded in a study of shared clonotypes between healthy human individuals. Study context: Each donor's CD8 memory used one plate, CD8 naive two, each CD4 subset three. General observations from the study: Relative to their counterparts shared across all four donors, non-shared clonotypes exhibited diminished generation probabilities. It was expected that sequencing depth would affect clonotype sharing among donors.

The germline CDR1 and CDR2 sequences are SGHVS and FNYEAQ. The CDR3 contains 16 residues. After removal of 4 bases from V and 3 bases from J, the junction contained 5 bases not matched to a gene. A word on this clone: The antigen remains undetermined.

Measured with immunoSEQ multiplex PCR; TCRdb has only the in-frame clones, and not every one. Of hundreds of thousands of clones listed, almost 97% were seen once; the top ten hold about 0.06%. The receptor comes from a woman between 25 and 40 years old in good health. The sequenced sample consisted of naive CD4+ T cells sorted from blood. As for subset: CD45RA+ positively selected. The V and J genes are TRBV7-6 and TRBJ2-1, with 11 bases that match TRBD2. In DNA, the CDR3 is TGTGCCAGCAGCTCCTATGGACTAGCGGGCTACAATGAGCAGTTCTTC. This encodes CASSSYGLAGYNEQFF.